This TCR beta chain was observed in a study of technical replicates of blood from a handful of donors. The CDR3 runs to 17 residues. With 0 bases clipped from V and 7 bases from J, the junction kept 8 bases outside the gene matches. Per germline, CDR1 SGHDN and CDR2 FVKESK. Assay: immunoSEQ multiplex PCR; the TCRdb copy retains only in-frame clones and omits some. This table has about 62,000 clones, 87% appearing once. The sample comprised PBMCs. The sequence was obtained from a human donor in good health. Some clones in this sample may be carry-over from other donors' samples. V and J are TRBV14 and TRBJ2-7; 14 positions match TRBD2. CDR3 sequence (DNA): TGTGCCAGCAGCCAAGATGGGAAGACTAGCGGGAGGGTAGAGCAGTACTTC. This translates into CASSQDGKTSGRVEQYF.